This T cell receptor (beta chain) was sequenced during a study of human T cells and chemical hapten exposure (dated by TCRdb to 2020 to 2023). With respect to the entire study: For sensitization, 2% DPC in acetone was applied to a roughly 2 cm by roughly 2 cm area of upper inner arm skin. Throughout the roughly 26-week study period, patients were also given weekly therapeutic DPC doses on the scalp. Patch testing was performed on the upper back with Finn chambers containing 0.01% DPC, and the patch tests were scored after 6 days according to International Contact Dermatitis Research Group standards. Most of the patients in the cohort were female, and the cohort covered alopecia areata with under or over 50% scalp involvement, alopecia totalis and alopecia universalis. Libraries were pooled for sequencing, and per-sample TCR yields varied mainly because of small differences in library volumes within the pool. The study tracked peripheral blood TCR repertoire changes in vivo during primary and secondary sensitization to the hapten diphenylcyclopropenone (DPC) in alopecia patients. Blood was sampled from patients pre-sensitization (week 0) and at 2, 6 and about 24 weeks after DPC sensitization. For TCR sequencing, blood came from 25 to 35 alopecia patients at anywhere from one to four time points (pre-sensitization, 2, 6 and 24 weeks). What the research found in general, with its limitations: The number of PT1 expanded TCRs positively correlated with patch test score, significant at thresholds 8, 16 and 32 but not 4. After repeated subsampling, changes were observed in the strength of the expansion versus patch-test correlation and in the threshold at which the correlation became significant. No change with DPC sensitization was found in the number of TCRs above 1 in 1000 frequency, and no evidence of global repertoire structure alterations was found. Expanded TCRs formed significantly more large CDR3 similarity clusters than pre-sensitization or healthy control sets, consistent with antigen-driven responses. All patients had alopecia, a presumed autoimmune disease, so their immune response might differ from that of healthy individuals.

Receptor amplification or capture employed RACE. Sequencing was carried out with a NextSeq 500. During library preparation, unique molecular identifiers were attached to individual cDNA molecules so that TCRs could be counted in a quantitative, reproducible way. Each blood RNA sample was used to sequence both TCR alpha and TCR beta chains. The original pipeline was this. The median number of TCRs per sample was approximately 93,000, ranging from 23,224 to 690,600. V, J and CDR3 annotation of the TCR reads was performed with the Decombinator software suite. For the PS versus PT1 abundance plots, all samples were subsampled to the same number of TCRs (28,000). TCRs were defined as expanded if absent before sensitization and observed at least eight times at the 2-week time point. TCRdb took the public reads, trimmed them with fastp at Q25, ran MiXCR for clone calling and kept in-frame beta chains. Entries that share a CDR3 protein sequence are merged under the most common genes and DNA. TCRdb's processing, not the study's, gives the V and J calls here. Within this sample are about 70,000 distinct CDR3 sequences, with around 8.8% of them counted one time only. Approximately 3.5% of the sample is taken by the ten largest.

The CDR3 has 14 amino acids, counting the end cysteine and phenylalanine. Here the CDR3 DNA is all that survives: 42 bases in frame from base 1. V is cut by 1 base and J by 6 bases, and the space between the germline ends is 11 bases. From a lookup of the germline V gene (reference sequence), CDR1 and CDR2 are SGHKS and YYEKEE. About this clonotype itself: What this receptor recognizes is not known. Base qualities are not provided; no much larger clone lies one nucleotide away.

This specimen's time point label, interpreted: patch test 2, 6 weeks after DPC sensitization. Sample treatment or condition, as interpreted from the label and publication: therapeutic diphenylcyclopropenone sensitization with weekly scalp DPC. At each patch-test visit, blood was drawn before the patch test was applied. Patients were considered eligible if aged 18 to 70, diagnosed with alopecia and deemed suitable for DPC therapy, and patients were excluded if pregnant. Unfractionated whole blood was collected in Tempus Blood RNA tubes, and total RNA was extracted from that blood. The sequencing here drew on whole blood, taken in connection with sensitization to the hapten diphenylcyclopropenone (DPC). This sequence originates from a woman aged 45-59 years with alopecia areata. Some clones in this sample may be carry-over from other donors' samples. The chain employs TRBV5-5 and TRBJ2-1, with the D gene call left open. The sequenced DNA: TGTGCCAGCAGCTTGTCCCCCACGGTCAATGAGCAGTTCTTC. It encodes CASSLSPTVNEQFF.